Each of the 2 T cell receptor beta chains below was sequenced from the same sample in a study of cytomegalovirus exposure and HLA in healthy donors. A multiplex PCR was run with 60 Vbeta primers and 13 Jbeta primers. Libraries were prepared by immunoSEQ multiplex PCR; TCRdb keeps only in-frame clonotypes and omits some of them. The specimen's table records some 34,000 clones. Sequenced sample: PBMCs. These receptors were collected from a man between 40 and 49 years old in good health and CMV-seronegative.

The chain has TRBV5-6 and TRBJ2-7; possible D gene TRBD2, 6 bases. V was trimmed by 3 bases and J by 3 bases, leaving 16 bases between them. The CDR3 covers 15 residues. The germline gives CDR1 SGHDT, CDR2 YYEEEE. As DNA, the CDR3 is TGTGCCAGCAGCTGGGATCCGGGAGTTCACTACGAGCAGTACTTC. It yields the protein CASSWDPGVHYEQYF.

V and J are TRBV18 and TRBJ2-2; tentatively, D is TRBD2 (5 bases). Germline assignment: CDR1 KGHSH and CDR2 LQKENI. CDR3 length equals 15 residues. Trimming pared 6 bases from V and 4 bases from J, leaving 15 bases between. The CDR3 DNA is TGTGCCAGCTCCGCTCTGCTGGCGGGCACCGGGGAGCTGTTTTTT. This codes for CASSALLAGTGELFF. The full variable domain, rest sourced from reference TRBV18 and TRBJ2-2, is NAGVMQNPRHLVRRRGQEARLRCSPMKGHSHVYWYRQLPEEGLKFMVYLQKENIIDESGMPKERFSAEFPKEGPSILRIQQVVRGDSAAYFCASSALLAGTGELFFGEGSRLTVL.